What follows describes a single T cell receptor beta chain. Alongside a J-beta primer mix, a sample-barcoded 5' primer served in a second PCR lasting 7 to 11 cycles. TCRdb analysed the 5' RACE reads with MiXCR anew, one entry per CDR3 protein. Of under 2 million distinct CDR3 sequences listed, approximately 32% were seen once; the top ten hold around 10%. Germline V lookup: CDR1 SGHRS, CDR2 YFSETQ. The germline V and J ends were trimmed by 5 bases and 8 bases, with 11 bases remaining between them. CDR3 size: 12 residues. These data belong to a study of blood T cells in healthy people across ages. The source of this sequence is a woman in her thirties in good health. The sequenced sample consisted of blood. V and J are TRBV5-1 and TRBJ2-1, with no clear D. Here the CDR3 DNA reads TGCGCCAGCAGTTCCGGGTTGGATGAGCAGTTCTTC. It yields the protein CASSSGLDEQFF.